Reported below is one TCR beta chain. V was trimmed by 0 bases and J by 10 bases, leaving 29 bases between them. Germline V gene data show CDR1 as SGHDT and CDR2 as YYEEEE. The CDR3 covers 19 residues. This entry comes from a study of blood T cell repertoires in COVID-19. The repertoire was sequenced with immunoSEQ multiplex PCR; TCRdb's copy has only in-frame clones and lacks some. The sample has roughly 190,000 clones, roughly 88% seen once; the top ten hold roughly 6.2%. The specimen was peripheral blood. The TCR was taken from a woman between 40 and 50 years old who had recovered from COVID-19. V usage is TRBV5-6 and J usage is TRBJ2-1; possible D gene TRBD2, 6 bases. The CDR3 spells CASSLGSGVWVRGRSEQFF. The CDR3 DNA is TGTGCCAGCAGCTTGGGGTCGGGAGTATGGGTTCGTGGTCGGTCGGAGCAGTTCTTC.